The 24 T cell receptor beta chains in this list originate from one sample, sequenced in a study of cytomegalovirus exposure and HLA in healthy donors. With 60 Vbeta and 13 Jbeta primers, the PCR was carried out. Libraries were prepared by immunoSEQ multiplex PCR; TCRdb keeps only in-frame clonotypes and omits some of them. Of fewer than 150,000 clones listed, 75% to 90% are singletons. The sequenced material came from PBMCs. The receptors come from a man aged 50 to 59 in good health and CMV-seronegative.

The chain recombines TRBV19 with TRBJ2-7; TRBD1 aligns across 10 bases. The CDR3 is made up of 15 amino acids. V was clipped by 5 bases and J by 4 bases; unmatched bases: 8. Germline loops: CDR1 LNHDA, CDR2 SQIVND (reference sequence). In DNA, the CDR3 is TGTGCCAGTAGTGGGACCGGGACAGGGGAATACGAGCAGTACTTC. Amino acids: CASSGTGTGEYEQYF.

The V call is TRBV7-2, the J call TRBJ1-2; 8 bases line up with TRBD1. The length of the CDR3 is 13 residues. V was pared by 2 bases and J by 6 bases, with 2 bases of the junction left unmatched. Looked up from germline, CDR1 is SGHTA and CDR2 is FQGNSA. DNA of the CDR3: TGTGCCAGCAGCTTATCAGGGGGCGATGGCTACACCTTC. This encodes CASSLSGGDGYTF.

The CDR3 nucleotides read TGTGCCAGCAGCGTGGGACCGGGACTGGAATACAATGAGCAGTTCTTC. Protein sequence: CASSVGPGLEYNEQFF. The chain combines TRBV9 with TRBJ2-1; a possible D gene is TRBD2 (6 bases). Trimming pared 2 bases from V and 4 bases from J, leaving 16 bases between. CDR3 size: 16 residues. CDR1 and CDR2 from the germline V gene are SGDLS and YYNGEE.

The genes are TRBV5-1 and TRBJ2-7, with D perhaps TRBD2 (5 bases). In germline, CDR1 is SGHRS, CDR2 YFSETQ. Trimming took 1 base from V and 0 from J, leaving 8 bases between them. The CDR3 spans 14 residues. The CDR3 nucleotides are TGCGCCAGCAGCTTGCGGGGTTTCTCCTACGAGCAGTACTTC. Its translation: CASSLRGFSYEQYF.

This chain joins TRBV5-1 and TRBJ2-1, with 7 bases identical to TRBD2. CDR1 SGHRS and CDR2 YFSETQ come from the germline V gene. J gave up 3 bases and V 0 bases, and 6 bases lay outside the gene matches. The CDR3 loop spans 16 amino acids. In DNA, the CDR3 is TGCGCCAGCAGCTTGGTATCTAGCGGAGGCTACAATGAGCAGTTCTTC. It is translated as CASSLVSSGGYNEQFF. Looking up the rest from reference TRBV5-1 and TRBJ2-1 gives the full variable domain: KAGVTQTPRYLIKTRGQQVTLSCSPISGHRSVSWYQQTPGQGLQFLFEYFSETQRNKGNFPGRFSGRQFSNSRSEMNVSTLELGDSALYLCASSLVSSGGYNEQFFGPGTRLTVL.

The chain recombines TRBV20-1 with TRBJ1-2; no firm D call. Trimming left V 2 bases short and J 6 bases short, with 7 bases between. CDR1 and CDR2 from the germline V gene are DFQATT and SNEGSKA (reference sequence). The CDR3 is 11 residues long. The DNA for the CDR3 is TGCAGTGCTAGAAGAGGGAATGGCTACACCTTC. Translation: CSARRGNGYTF.

V gene TRBV5-8 combines with J gene TRBJ2-7; 10 bases are shared with TRBD1. Germline V lookup: CDR1 SGHTS, CDR2 YDEGEE. The trim removed 3 bases at V and 6 bases at J, leaving 6 bases unmatched. The CDR3 consists of 14 residues. For the CDR3, the DNA is TGTGCCAGCAGCTCGGACAGGGGGAATACCGAGCAGTACTTC. Translated, it gives CASSSDRGNTEQYF.

The chain links TRBV19 to TRBJ2-2, with no clear D. Germline V gives CDR1 LNHDA, CDR2 SQIVND (reference sequence). The CDR3 spans 14 residues. Trimming removed 6 bases from V and 0 bases from J, with 8 bases in between. CDR3 in DNA: TGTGCCAGTAGCCAGAACCCGAACACCGGGGAGCTGTTTTTT. Its translation: CASSQNPNTGELFF.

This clone came up a few times. The rearrangement uses TRBV5-4 and TRBJ2-7, with a tentative D call TRBD2 (6 bases). This CDR3 has 15 residues. V was trimmed by 4 bases and J by 3 bases, leaving 17 bases between them. CDR1 and CDR2 (germline): SGHNT, YYREEE (reference sequence). The CDR3 coding sequence is TGTGCCAGCAGCCGAGGCGGGGTAAGCCTCTACGAGCAGTACTTC. Its protein is CASSRGGVSLYEQYF.

The chain carries TRBV30 and TRBJ1-4, with unresolved D. CDR1 GTSNPN and CDR2 SVGIG come from the germline V gene (reference sequence). The CDR3 sequence is 16 residues long. Trimming took off 0 bases at V and 8 bases at J, with 19 bases between the two ends. The CDR3 sequence: CAWSVREAGRGEKLFF. The CDR3 DNA is TGTGCCTGGAGTGTAAGGGAAGCCGGAAGAGGGGAAAAACTGTTTTTT.

The V gene is TRBV15, the J gene TRBJ2-7, with D possibly matching TRBD2 (6 bases). V shed 5 bases and J shed 7 bases, with 21 bases lying between them. The CDR3 is made up of 15 amino acids. Germline loops: CDR1 LNHNV, CDR2 YYDKDF (reference sequence). CDR3 in amino acids: CATSQWGTLAGEQYF. In DNA, the CDR3 is TGTGCCACCAGCCAATGGGGAACCCTCGCGGGGGAGCAGTACTTC.

The chain links TRBV5-1 to TRBJ2-1; 12 nucleotides align to TRBD2. The trim removed 1 base at V and 6 bases at J, leaving 2 bases unmatched. Germline values: CDR1 SGHRS, CDR2 YFSETQ. This CDR3 spans 15 amino acids. CDR3 DNA: TGCGCCAGCAGCTTGCTAGCGGGGGGGGGCAATGAGCAGTTCTTC. Residues: CASSLLAGGGNEQFF.

This clone was counted a few times. The rearrangement links TRBV30 to TRBJ2-1; D is possibly TRBD2 (6 bases). V was pared by 5 bases and J by 0 bases, with 14 bases between. CDR1 and CDR2 (germline): GTSNPN, SVGIG (reference sequence). The CDR3 runs to 15 residues. The CDR3 reads CAWGRGESSYNEQFF. The DNA of the CDR3 is TGTGCCTGGGGGCGGGGTGAGAGCTCCTACAATGAGCAGTTCTTC.

V and J are TRBV29-1 and TRBJ2-7, with D possibly being TRBD1 (5 bases). The CDR3 sequence is 13 residues long. Trimming pared 2 bases from V and 2 bases from J, leaving 10 bases between. Germline V gene lookup returns CDR1 SQVTM and CDR2 ANQGSEA. CDR3 loop: CSVERDRPYEQYF. The CDR3 DNA follows: TGCAGCGTTGAACGCGACAGACCCTACGAGCAGTACTTC.

This CDR3 is CASSLNRDYGYTF. The CDR3 DNA is TGTGCCAGCAGCTTGAACAGGGACTATGGCTACACCTTC. V is TRBV5-8 and J is TRBJ1-2, with D possibly matching TRBD1 (6 bases). The CDR3 spans 13 residues. CDR1 and CDR2 from the germline V gene are SGHTS and YDEGEE. The germline V and J ends were trimmed by 1 base and 3 bases, with 7 bases remaining between them. Full variable domain (remainder filled in from reference TRBV5-8 and TRBJ1-2): EAGVTQSPTHLIKTRGQQATLRCSPISGHTSVYWYQQALGLGLQFLLWYDEGEERNRGNFPPRFSGRQFPNYSSELNVNALELEDSALYLCASSLNRDYGYTFGSGTRLTVV.

The rearrangement uses TRBV7-8 and TRBJ1-2, with a weak D call TRBD1 (6 bases). Between the trimmed V and J ends, which lost 1 base and 2 bases, there was a span of 8 bases. The CDR3 runs 14 residues. Germline V lookup: CDR1 SGHVS, CDR2 FQNEAQ. CDR3 sequence (DNA): TGTGCCAGCAGCTTAGTGGGGACAAACTATGGCTACACCTTC. Its translation: CASSLVGTNYGYTF.

This chain connects TRBV5-1 to TRBJ2-7, with D possibly matching TRBD2 (6 bases). Trimming shortened V by 0 bases and J by 5 bases, and 18 bases separated the two germline ends. The CDR3 contains 16 residues. CDR1 and CDR2 (germline): SGHRS, YFSETQ. The DNA for the CDR3 is TGCGCCAGCAGCTTGGGGCCGCGTCAGGGACTGGACGAGCAGTACTTC. This encodes CASSLGPRQGLDEQYF.

The rearrangement uses TRBV6-5 and TRBJ2-3; the D is unclear. Germline V gene data show CDR1 as MNHEY and CDR2 as SVGAGI. The ends were cut back, 4 bases at V and 6 bases at J, with 8 bases in the middle. The CDR3 sequence is 12 residues long. CDR3 nucleotide sequence: TGTGCCAGCAGTTCGACGAGGGATACGCAGTATTTT. Translated: CASSSTRDTQYF.

The CDR3 DNA follows: TGTGCCAGTAGTTTACAGGGACCCGGGGAGCTGTTTTTT. This codes for CASSLQGPGELFF. This chain uses TRBV19 with TRBJ2-2; the D gene is possibly TRBD1 (6 bases). The germline gives CDR1 LNHDA, CDR2 SQIVND (reference sequence). This CDR3 contains 13 residues. V shed 5 bases and J shed 6 bases, with 10 bases lying between them.

The chain uses TRBV19 and TRBJ2-7; possibly TRBD1 for D (6 bases). Deletions cut 4 bases from V and 2 bases from J, with 18 bases between. Germline V gene sequence: CDR1 LNHDA, CDR2 SQIVND (reference sequence). This CDR3 region has 16 residues. CDR3 bases: TGTGCCAGTAGTAGCTCTCCGGGACACTTTACCTACGAGCAGTACTTC. Protein product: CASSSSPGHFTYEQYF.

The rearrangement uses TRBV7-6 and TRBJ2-7; 9 bases map to TRBD2. V lost 5 bases, J lost 2 bases, and 4 bases stayed unmatched. This CDR3 contains 14 residues. CDR1 and CDR2 (germline): SGHVS, FNYEAQ. The CDR3 spells CASSKSGGPYEQYF. The CDR3 region has the DNA TGTGCCAGCAGCAAGAGCGGGGGGCCCTACGAGCAGTACTTC.

Only one count was recorded for this clone. In DNA form, the CDR3 reads TGTGCCAGCAGTGACAGGGCGTCTGGAAACACCATATATTTT. It specifies CASSDRASGNTIYF. The chain carries TRBV2 and TRBJ1-3; a possible D gene is TRBD1 (5 bases). The CDR3 extends over 14 amino acids. V was trimmed by 3 bases and J by 1 base, leaving 7 bases between them. Germline CDR1 SNHLY, CDR2 FYNNEI.

The chain has TRBV18 and TRBJ2-3; D gene uncertain. The CDR3 contains 16 residues. Germline V gene lookup returns CDR1 KGHSH and CDR2 LQKENI. The ends were cut back, 2 bases at V and 0 bases at J, with 12 bases in the middle. CDR3 in DNA: TGTGCCAGCTCACCATCACAGAGTTTTAGCACAGATACGCAGTATTTT. Translation gives CASSPSQSFSTDTQYF.

This clone came up a few times. The chain has TRBV7-2 and TRBJ1-2, with D perhaps matching TRBD1 (6 bases). Germline V gene sequence: CDR1 SGHTA, CDR2 FQGNSA. With 5 bases removed from V and 6 bases from J, the gap between germline ends came to 19 bases. The CDR3 length is 15 residues. CDR3 protein: CASSPRQARSDGYTF. Written as DNA, the CDR3 is TGTGCCAGCAGCCCACGACAGGCGAGATCAGATGGCTACACCTTC.